This T cell receptor beta chain emerged from a study of blood T cells in healthy people across ages (dated by TCRdb to between 2015 and 2017). Background on the whole study: In model experiments, template switching captured roughly one uniquely barcoded TCR beta cDNA molecule for every two T cells. To track age-related changes in TCR beta repertoire diversity, the study relied on deep sequencing normalized with unique cDNA molecular identifiers. The donors were split into four age groups: young (average 16 years), middle-aged (39), aged (62) and long-lived (roughly 86). Donors of different ages were randomly distributed across sequencing lanes to avoid experimental bias. Two additional independent replicas of 1 million unique cDNA reads from the same blood draw were analyzed for two donors (one aged 18 to 29 and one aged 80 or older). Overall study outcomes, separate from this receptor: Estimates of total diversity from one million sequenced T cells were regarded as lower bounds and underestimates. Compared with the aged group, the long-lived group had more naive CD4+ T cells, fewer expanded clones and increased TCR diversity, a pattern suggesting age selection. There was a strong correlation between observed TCR beta diversity and the percentage of naive T cells measured by flow cytometry. Donor CMV infection status was unknown, potentially confounding age-related changes in expanded clonotypes. As age increased, observed TCR beta diversity per million T cells dropped in a roughly linear way, and a significant reduction was already evident by age 40. Since profiling was done on bulk unsorted PBMCs, naive and antigen-experienced compartments could not be conclusively compared.

Library method: 5' RACE. A second roughly 7 to 11 cycle PCR used a sample-barcoded 5' primer and a J-beta primer mix. A template-switch 5' adaptor carrying 12 random nucleotides introduced a unique molecular identifier onto each TCR beta cDNA molecule. At least 3 million CDR3-containing paired-end reads were obtained from each sample. First-strand cDNA synthesis was performed from all RNA using the Mint cDNA synthesis kit, with priming by a TRBC-specific oligonucleotide. All cDNA was treated with uracil-DNA glycosylase and then went through a first 18-cycle PCR with the universal primers M1SS and BC2_uni_R. The paper's data handling went like this. For normalization, 1 million high-quality reads, each with a distinct molecular identifier, were randomly selected from each sample. Reads sharing molecular identifiers were discarded rather than binned into consensus sequences. CDR3 identification, clonotype clustering and error correction used MiTCR with a Q25 quality threshold and the strictest error-elimination algorithm. A nonparametric unseen species model with Euler transformation was used to estimate a lower bound on total TCR beta diversity. The raw public reads went through TCRdb reprocessing: fastp at Q25, MiXCR clone calling, in-frame beta chains kept. CDR3 protein sequences are deduplicated, and each keeps its most common genes and DNA. TCRdb's processing, not the study's, gives the V and J calls here. The sample yields approximately 2,000,000 distinct CDR3 sequences; more than 35% were counted once. The ten largest clonotypes hold roughly 23% of the sample.

A word on this clonotype: The target of this receptor is not known. Base-call qualities are not available, and no considerably larger clone is one nucleotide away.

The donors were roughly 38 Caucasian individuals from Russia, aged about 6 to 95 years, who were systemically healthy. Ten milliliters of peripheral blood were drawn from each donor into EDTA-treated Vacutainer tubes. Ficoll-Paque density-gradient centrifugation was used to isolate PBMCs, with at least 6 million per sample. Trizol reagent was used to extract total RNA from PBMCs, with at least 5.5 micrograms per sample. The percentages of naive CD45RAhigh/CD27high T cells were determined by flow cytometry on a PBMC aliquot from every donor. Sequences KGHDR (CDR1) and SFDVKD (CDR2) are obtained from the germline V gene. The CDR3 runs 16 residues from the cysteine to the phenylalanine. Solely the CDR3 DNA is kept, with 48 bases framed from the first base. V is cut by 4 bases and J by 3 bases, and the space between the germline ends is 14 bases.

Specimen: blood. The V and J segments used are TRBV24-1 and TRBJ1-4, with no confidently assigned D gene. The TCR sequence derives from a human donor in good health. The DNA reads as follows: TGTGCCACCAGTGACGGAGCTGGGGTGTCTAATGAAAAACTGTTTTTT. Its product reads: CATSDGAGVSNEKLFF.